The rows below give T cell receptor beta chains drawn from one sample of a study of cytomegalovirus exposure and HLA in healthy donors. Sequencing was performed with immunoSEQ multiplex PCR; in TCRdb, only in-frame clones are kept and a portion is missing. The data show more than 150,000 clones, 75% to 90% seen once. Source material: PBMCs. These receptors came from a woman under 30 in good health and CMV-seronegative. Both conserved end residues are part of each CDR3. D genes are given only for firm matches. Not every row has a clone size; where given, it reads once, few, many or a size class.

TRBD2,TRBV5-1,.,TRBJ2-7,CASSDGLAGGRIREQYF,TGCGCCAGCAGCGACGGACTAGCGGGGGGGCGAATCAGGGAGCAGTACTTC
TRBD1,TRBV5-1,.,TRBJ1-4,CASSLAAGQGPHEKLFF,TGCGCCAGCAGCTTGGCCGCGGGACAGGGTCCCCATGAAAAACTGTTTTTT
.,TRBV10-2,.,TRBJ1-4,CASSRGPNEKLFF,TGCGCCAGCAGCCGTGGGCCTAATGAAAAACTGTTTTTT
.,TRBV11-3,.,TRBJ2-7,CASSLFPLYEQYF,TGTGCCAGCAGCTTATTCCCCCTGTACGAGCAGTACTTC
.,TRBV5-6,.,TRBJ2-1,CASSFGGFNEQFF,TGTGCCAGCAGCTTCGGCGGTTTCAATGAGCAGTTCTTC
.,TRBV15,.,TRBJ2-7,CATSRGSAEAGYEQYF,TGTGCCACCAGCAGAGGGTCGGCAGAGGCTGGGTACGAGCAGTACTTC
TRBD1,TRBV28,.,TRBJ1-2,CASLRTGNYGYTF,TGTGCCAGCTTACGGACAGGGAACTATGGCTACACCTTC
TRBD1,TRBV5-1,.,TRBJ1-5,CASSLEGQGFQPQHF,TGCGCCAGCAGCTTGGAGGGACAGGGGTTTCAGCCCCAGCATTTT
.,TRBV11-3,.,TRBJ2-6,CASSSPRAPAIFSGANVLTF,TGTGCCAGCAGCTCCCCCAGGGCTCCGGCGATTTTCTCTGGGGCCAACGTCCTGACTTTC
TRBD2,TRBV28,.,TRBJ2-5,CASRRGGRETQYF,TGTGCCAGCAGGCGGGGCGGGAGGGAGACCCAGTACTTC
TRBD2,TRBV4-1,.,TRBJ2-1,CASSLTSDPYNEQFF,TGCGCCAGCAGCCTGACTAGCGATCCCTACAATGAGCAGTTCTTC
.,TRBV28,.,TRBJ1-5,CASSLDWVRQDSNQPQHF,TGTGCCAGCAGTTTAGATTGGGTAAGACAGGATAGCAATCAGCCCCAGCATTTT
.,TRBV9,.,TRBJ1-1,CASALPGDTEAFF,TGTGCCAGCGCGCTCCCCGGGGATACTGAAGCTTTCTTT
TRBD2,TRBV19,.,TRBJ2-7,CASSTLAGGLYEQYF,TGTGCCAGTAGTACTCTAGCGGGGGGGCTGTACGAGCAGTACTTC
.,TRBV5-1,once,TRBJ1-2,CASSFDAEGDGYTF,TGCGCCAGCAGCTTTGACGCCGAGGGGGATGGCTACACCTTC
.,TRBV2,.,TRBJ2-6,CASRRGDRANVLTF,TGTGCCAGCAGGCGGGGAGACCGGGCCAACGTCCTGACTTTC
TRBD1,TRBV15,few,TRBJ2-5,CATSTRGQGAETQYF,TGTGCCACCAGCACGAGGGGACAGGGGGCTGAGACCCAGTACTTC
TRBD2,TRBV5-1,.,TRBJ2-7,CASSWGGDWAYEQYF,TGCGCCAGCAGCTGGGGAGGGGATTGGGCCTACGAGCAGTACTTC
.,TRBV10-3,.,TRBJ1-5,CAISPQGNQPQHF,TGTGCCATCAGTCCACAGGGTAATCAGCCCCAGCATTTT
TRBD1,TRBV6-4,few,TRBJ1-1,CATLGQVGTEAFF,TGTGCCACCCTGGGACAGGTGGGCACTGAAGCTTTCTTT
TRBD1,TRBV29-1,.,TRBJ1-1,CSYRDRGNTEAFF,TGCAGCTACCGTGACAGGGGGAACACTGAAGCTTTCTTT
.,TRBV27,.,TRBJ1-2,CASSSNQGYGYTF,TGTGCCAGCAGTTCTAACCAGGGATATGGCTACACCTTC
TRBD2,TRBV6-5,.,TRBJ2-3,CASGGVSTDTQYF,TGTGCCAGCGGGGGGGTTAGCACAGATACGCAGTATTTT
TRBD1,TRBV28,.,TRBJ1-4,CASSYQGETTFSKTNEKLFF,TGTGCCAGCAGTTATCAGGGGGAGACAACTTTTTCCAAAACTAATGAAAAACTGTTTTTT
.,TRBV7-9,.,TRBJ2-3,CASSLGLAADTQYF,TGTGCCAGCAGCTTAGGGCTAGCCGCAGATACGCAGTATTTT
TRBD1,TRBV9,.,TRBJ1-5,CASSVDRGPQHF,TGTGCCAGCAGCGTAGACAGGGGGCCCCAGCATTTT
TRBD1,TRBV10-3,.,TRBJ1-5,CAISDTGGLSNQPQHF,TGTGCCATCAGTGACACAGGGGGGCTTAGCAATCAGCCCCAGCATTTT
TRBD1,TRBV7-7,few,TRBJ1-3,CASSPTGALGNTIYF,TGTGCTAGCAGTCCCACAGGGGCCCTTGGAAACACCATATATTTT
.,TRBV19,once,TRBJ1-4,CASTRGDGTPNEKLFF,TGTGCCAGTACGCGCGGGGATGGGACGCCTAATGAAAAACTGTTTTTT
.,TRBV19,.,TRBJ1-3,CASSMAGEPGNTIYF,TGTGCCAGTAGTATGGCAGGGGAGCCTGGAAACACCATATATTTT
.,TRBV19,.,TRBJ1-1,CASSANRVNMGF,TGTGCCAGTAGTGCCAACAGGGTGAACATGGGCTTT
.,TRBV6-1,.,TRBJ1-1,CASSESTWAFF,TGTGCCAGCAGTGAGAGTACGTGGGCTTTCTTT
.,TRBV19,.,TRBJ1-2,CASRVRVGYGYTF,TGTGCCAGTAGGGTCAGGGTCGGCTATGGCTACACCTTC
.,TRBV9,.,TRBJ1-3,CASSHPGDGNTIYF,TGTGCCAGCAGCCACCCGGGGGACGGAAACACCATATATTTT
.,TRBV6-1,.,TRBJ1-1,CASRGGANTEAFF,TGTGCCAGCAGGGGTGGGGCGAACACTGAAGCTTTCTTT
.,TRBV18,.,TRBJ2-2,CASSPGQGSGELFF,TGTGCCAGCTCACCAGGCCAGGGGTCCGGGGAGCTGTTTTTT
.,TRBV10-3,.,TRBJ1-3,CAIWAGNTIYF,TGTGCCATCTGGGCAGGAAACACCATATATTTT
.,TRBV30,.,TRBJ1-2,CAWSPIIRRQAYGYTF,TGTGCCTGGAGTCCTATAATCCGGAGGCAGGCCTATGGCTACACCTTC
TRBD2,TRBV7-9,.,TRBJ2-1,CASTKTSGGYNEQFF,TGTGCCAGCACCAAGACTAGCGGGGGATACAATGAGCAGTTCTTC